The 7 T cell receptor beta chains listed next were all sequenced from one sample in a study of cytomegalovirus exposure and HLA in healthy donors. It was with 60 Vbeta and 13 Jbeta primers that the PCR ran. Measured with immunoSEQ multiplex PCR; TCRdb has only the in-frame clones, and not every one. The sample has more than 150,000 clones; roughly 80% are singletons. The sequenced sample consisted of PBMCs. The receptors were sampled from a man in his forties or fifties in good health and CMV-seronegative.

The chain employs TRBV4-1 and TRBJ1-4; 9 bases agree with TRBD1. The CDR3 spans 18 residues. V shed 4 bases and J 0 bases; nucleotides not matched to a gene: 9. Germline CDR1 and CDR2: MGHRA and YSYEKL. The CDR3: CASSRGGTGFSTNEKLFF. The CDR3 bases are TGCGCCAGCAGCCGGGGGGGGACAGGGTTTTCAACTAATGAAAAACTGTTTTTT.

The CDR3 coding sequence is TGTGCCAGCAGGGCCCAGACAGGGATTAGGGAAAAACTGTTTTTT. It encodes CASRAQTGIREKLFF. The chain is built from TRBV2 and TRBJ1-4, with 7 bases fitting TRBD1. Germline CDR1 is SNHLY and CDR2 is FYNNEI. CDR3 size: 15 residues. J lost 8 bases, V lost 6 bases, and 12 bases had no gene match.

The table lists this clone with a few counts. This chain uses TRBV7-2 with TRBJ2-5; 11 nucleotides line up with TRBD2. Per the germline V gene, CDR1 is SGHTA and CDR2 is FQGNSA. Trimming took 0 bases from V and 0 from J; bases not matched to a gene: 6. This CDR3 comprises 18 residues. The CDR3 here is CASSLAPSGGPHQETQYF. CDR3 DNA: TGTGCCAGCAGCTTAGCCCCTAGCGGGGGGCCACACCAAGAGACCCAGTACTTC.

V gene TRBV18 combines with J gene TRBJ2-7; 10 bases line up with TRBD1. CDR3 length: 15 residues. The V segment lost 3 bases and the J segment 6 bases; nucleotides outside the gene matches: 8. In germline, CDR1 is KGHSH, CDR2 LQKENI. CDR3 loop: CASSPPGQGLFEQYF. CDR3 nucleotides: TGTGCCAGCTCACCCCCGGGACAGGGGCTTTTCGAGCAGTACTTC.

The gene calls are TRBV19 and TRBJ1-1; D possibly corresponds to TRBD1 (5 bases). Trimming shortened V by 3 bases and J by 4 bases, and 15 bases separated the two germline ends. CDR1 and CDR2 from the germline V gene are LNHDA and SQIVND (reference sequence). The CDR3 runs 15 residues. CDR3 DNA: TGTGCCAGTAGTATTGAGGCAGGCGGGGGCACTGAAGCTTTCTTT. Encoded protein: CASSIEAGGGTEAFF.

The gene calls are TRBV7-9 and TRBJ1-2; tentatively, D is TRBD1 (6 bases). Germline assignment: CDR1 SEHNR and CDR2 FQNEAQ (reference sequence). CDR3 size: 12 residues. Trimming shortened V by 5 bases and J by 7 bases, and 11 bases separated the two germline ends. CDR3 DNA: TGTGCCAGCAGCAGACAGGAGGCTGGCTACACCTTC. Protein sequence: CASSRQEAGYTF.

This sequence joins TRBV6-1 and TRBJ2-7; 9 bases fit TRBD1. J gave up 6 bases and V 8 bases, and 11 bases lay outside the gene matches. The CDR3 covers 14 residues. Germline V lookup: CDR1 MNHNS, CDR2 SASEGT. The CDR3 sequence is CASGNTDRGGEQYF. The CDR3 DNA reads TGTGCCAGCGGTAATACCGACAGGGGGGGCGAGCAGTACTTC.